These T cell receptor beta chains were read from a single sample in a study of early T cells in non-severe SARS-CoV-2 infection. TCRdb re-called the 5' RACE reads through MiXCR, storing one row per CDR3 protein. The table includes approximately 90,000 distinct CDR3 sequences, about an eighth detected once. Sample: whole blood, taken at baseline. All receptors derive from an adult who was a healthcare worker with PCR-confirmed SARS-CoV-2 infection or an uninfected control (not recorded which). The CDR3 runs from the conserved cysteine through the conserved F or W. The order of the fields is D gene, V gene, clone size, J gene, CDR3 protein, CDR3 DNA. A D gene is named only where the DNA matches it firmly. Only part of the rows carry a size: once, few, many, or a class if the clone is expanded.

D: .
V: TRBV6-5
size: .
J: TRBJ2-1
CDR3: CASQGIHNEQFF
DNA: TGTGCCAGCCAGGGGATCCACAATGAGCAGTTCTTC

D: .
V: TRBV19
size: .
J: TRBJ2-1
CDR3: CASSIPPLLGVHNEQFF
DNA: TGTGCCAGTAGTATACCACCTCTACTAGGGGTACACAATGAGCAGTTCTTC

D: .
V: TRBV7-8
size: few
J: TRBJ1-5
CDR3: CASRFSTVPNQPQHF
DNA: TGTGCCAGCAGGTTCTCGACAGTGCCAAATCAGCCCCAGCATTTT

D: .
V: TRBV6-1
size: .
J: TRBJ1-5
CDR3: CASSSGWALGNQPQHF
DNA: TGTGCCAGCAGTTCAGGATGGGCCCTGGGCAATCAGCCCCAGCATTTT

D: .
V: TRBV20-1
size: many
J: TRBJ1-2
CDR3: CSARGDGNYGYTF
DNA: TGCAGTGCTAGAGGGGATGGAAACTATGGCTACACCTTC

D: TRBD1
V: TRBV11-3
size: few
J: TRBJ2-5
CDR3: CASSSSRQGRREETQYF
DNA: TGTGCCAGCAGCTCGTCGAGACAGGGAAGAAGAGAAGAGACCCAGTACTTC

D: .
V: TRBV18
size: .
J: TRBJ2-1
CDR3: CASSPHEEQFF
DNA: TGTGCCAGCTCACCTCATGAGGAGCAGTTCTTC

D: .
V: TRBV4-2
size: .
J: TRBJ2-1
CDR3: CASSQDPGHSSYNEQFF
DNA: TGTGCCAGCAGTCAAGATCCGGGACACAGCTCCTACAATGAGCAGTTCTTC

D: .
V: TRBV18
size: .
J: TRBJ2-6
CDR3: CASVSSSGANVLTF
DNA: TGTGCCAGCGTCAGTTCCTCTGGGGCCAACGTCCTGACTTTC

D: .
V: TRBV5-4
size: many
J: TRBJ2-3
CDR3: CASSLGSRDTQYF
DNA: TGTGCCAGCAGCTTGGGATCTAGAGATACGCAGTATTTT

D: .
V: TRBV19
size: .
J: TRBJ1-2
CDR3: CASSAQGNYGYTF
DNA: TGTGCCAGTAGCGCTCAGGGAAACTATGGCTACACCTTC

D: .
V: TRBV18
size: few
J: TRBJ1-1
CDR3: CASSPQRQNTEAFF
DNA: TGTGCCAGCTCCCCCCAACGGCAGAACACTGAAGCTTTCTTT

D: TRBD1
V: TRBV12-3/TRBV12-4
size: few
J: TRBJ1-6
CDR3: CASSLNRGLGGSPLHF
DNA: TGTGCCAGCAGTTTGAACAGGGGCTTAGGCGGTTCACCCCTCCACTTT

D: TRBD1
V: TRBV15
size: .
J: TRBJ2-5
CDR3: CATSRGDRGPETQYF
DNA: TGTGCCACCAGCAGAGGGGACAGGGGGCCAGAGACCCAGTACTTC

D: TRBD2
V: TRBV19
size: many
J: TRBJ2-1
CDR3: CASSTSGSYNEQFF
DNA: TGTGCCAGTAGTACTAGCGGCTCCTACAATGAGCAGTTCTTC

D: TRBD1
V: TRBV19
size: few
J: TRBJ1-5
CDR3: CASSPGTGGRSNQPQHF
DNA: TGTGCCAGTAGTCCCGGGACAGGGGGTCGGAGCAATCAGCCCCAGCATTTT

D: TRBD1
V: TRBV12-3/TRBV12-4
size: few
J: TRBJ1-5
CDR3: CASSLADRGNQPQHF
DNA: TGTGCCAGCAGTTTAGCGGACAGGGGCAATCAGCCCCAGCATTTT

D: .
V: TRBV29-1
size: few
J: TRBJ2-7
CDR3: CSVTGNSYEQYF
DNA: TGCAGCGTGACAGGTAACTCCTACGAGCAGTACTTC

D: TRBD1
V: TRBV27
size: few
J: TRBJ1-1
CDR3: CASSPGQGQGFF
DNA: TGTGCCAGCAGTCCCGGACAGGGCCAGGGTTTCTTT

D: TRBD1
V: TRBV6-6
size: few
J: TRBJ2-1
CDR3: CASSYGTGVTYNEQFF
DNA: TGTGCCAGCAGTTACGGAACAGGGGTAACCTACAATGAGCAGTTCTTC

D: TRBD2
V: TRBV20-1
size: .
J: TRBJ2-1
CDR3: CSANFRSGIMGYNEQFF
DNA: TGCAGTGCTAATTTTAGAAGCGGGATAATGGGCTACAATGAGCAGTTCTTC

D: .
V: TRBV7-3
size: few
J: TRBJ2-7
CDR3: CASSLGVGSRGEQYF
DNA: TGTGCCAGCAGCTTAGGGGTAGGGTCCCGCGGCGAGCAGTACTTC

D: TRBD2
V: TRBV3-1
size: many
J: TRBJ2-5
CDR3: CASNRGLSETQYF
DNA: TGTGCCAGCAACCGGGGACTATCTGAGACCCAGTACTTC

D: .
V: TRBV10-2
size: few
J: TRBJ2-3
CDR3: CASTPDYADTQYF
DNA: TGCGCCAGCACCCCGGACTATGCAGATACGCAGTATTTT

D: .
V: TRBV30
size: .
J: TRBJ1-1
CDR3: CAWDRDQGTEAFF
DNA: TGTGCCTGGGACCGGGATCAGGGAACTGAAGCTTTCTTT

D: .
V: TRBV14
size: .
J: TRBJ2-7
CDR3: CASSQARDYEQYF
DNA: TGTGCCAGCAGCCAAGCCAGGGACTACGAGCAGTACTTC

D: TRBD1
V: TRBV28
size: .
J: TRBJ2-7
CDR3: CASSPGDRNSYEQYF
DNA: TGTGCCAGCAGCCCGGGGGACAGGAACTCCTACGAGCAGTACTTC

D: .
V: TRBV18
size: few
J: TRBJ1-2
CDR3: CASSPAVVYGYTF
DNA: TGTGCCAGCTCACCGGCCGTGGTCTATGGCTACACCTTC

D: TRBD2
V: TRBV20-1
size: .
J: TRBJ2-5
CDR3: CSAKVRGRTQETQYF
DNA: TGCAGTGCTAAGGTTCGCGGGAGGACGCAAGAGACCCAGTACTTC

D: .
V: TRBV5-4
size: many
J: TRBJ2-7
CDR3: CASSLSDEQYF
DNA: TGTGCCAGCAGCTTGTCAGACGAGCAGTACTTC

D: .
V: TRBV28
size: few
J: TRBJ2-7
CDR3: CASHNRGGYEQYF
DNA: TGTGCCAGCCATAACAGGGGGGGATACGAGCAGTACTTC

D: TRBD1
V: TRBV20-1
size: few
J: TRBJ2-1
CDR3: CSAYGQDGYNEQFF
DNA: TGCAGCGCGTATGGACAGGACGGCTACAATGAGCAGTTCTTC

D: .
V: TRBV18
size: few
J: TRBJ2-6
CDR3: CASSLGRGPTGANVLTF
DNA: TGTGCCAGCTCCCTCGGGAGGGGGCCCACTGGGGCCAACGTCCTGACTTTC

D: .
V: TRBV7-7
size: many
J: TRBJ2-2
CDR3: CASSLARSTGELFF
DNA: TGTGCTAGCAGCTTAGCGCGAAGCACCGGGGAGCTGTTTTTT

D: .
V: TRBV20-1
size: .
J: TRBJ2-3
CDR3: CSAGGWPDTDTQYF
DNA: TGCAGTGCCGGAGGGTGGCCCGACACAGATACGCAGTATTTT

D: TRBD1
V: TRBV4-1
size: .
J: TRBJ2-1
CDR3: CASSLTRGTGANEQFF
DNA: TGCGCCAGCAGCCTTACCAGGGGGACAGGGGCCAATGAGCAGTTCTTC

D: TRBD1
V: TRBV29-1
size: many
J: TRBJ1-4
CDR3: CSALQGDGEKLFF
DNA: TGCAGCGCGTTACAGGGGGACGGTGAAAAACTGTTTTTT

D: .
V: TRBV28
size: .
J: TRBJ1-4
CDR3: CASSLSGGGEKLFF
DNA: TGTGCCAGCAGTTTATCAGGAGGCGGTGAAAAACTGTTTTTT

D: .
V: TRBV6-2/TRBV6-3
size: few
J: TRBJ1-1
CDR3: CASNAWAGTEAFF
DNA: TGTGCCAGCAACGCATGGGCCGGCACTGAAGCTTTCTTT

D: .
V: TRBV6-2/TRBV6-3
size: many
J: TRBJ2-1
CDR3: CASSYGGQGQPYYNEQFF
DNA: TGTGCCAGCAGTTACGGAGGGCAAGGTCAACCCTACTACAATGAGCAGTTCTTC

D: .
V: TRBV28
size: few
J: TRBJ2-3
CDR3: CASSLEGGGTDTQYF
DNA: TGTGCCAGCAGTTTAGAGGGGGGGGGCACAGATACGCAGTATTTT

D: TRBD2
V: TRBV4-2
size: few
J: TRBJ2-1
CDR3: CASSQASGSKPHEQFF
DNA: TGTGCCAGCAGCCAAGCTAGCGGGAGTAAACCCCATGAGCAGTTCTTC

D: .
V: TRBV20-1
size: many
J: TRBJ1-1
CDR3: CSARDRGWTEAFF
DNA: TGCAGTGCTAGAGATCGGGGATGGACTGAAGCTTTCTTT

D: .
V: TRBV3-1
size: .
J: TRBJ1-2
CDR3: CASSQDRPALTYGYTF
DNA: TGTGCCAGCAGCCAAGATAGGCCAGCCCTCACGTATGGCTACACCTTC

D: .
V: TRBV19
size: .
J: TRBJ1-6
CDR3: CASTPTRGNSPLHF
DNA: TGTGCCAGTACCCCCACCAGGGGTAATTCACCCCTCCACTTT

D: TRBD1
V: TRBV5-4
size: few
J: TRBJ2-3
CDR3: CASSIPTGGRADTQYF
DNA: TGTGCCAGCAGCATTCCTACAGGGGGCCGCGCAGATACGCAGTATTTT

D: .
V: TRBV3-1
size: .
J: TRBJ1-5
CDR3: CASSQEGTGWTQHF
DNA: TGTGCCAGCAGCCAAGAGGGGACGGGGTGGACCCAGCATTTT